A selection of T cell receptor beta chains follows, all from one sample in a study of blood T cell repertoires in COVID-19. The assay was immunoSEQ multiplex PCR, and TCRdb's table has in-frame clones only and misses some. The sample gives approximately 500,000 clones, over 75% of which show up once; under 4% is in the top ten. The source material was peripheral blood. These receptors were obtained from a human donor in a cohort sampled during active COVID-19. Each CDR3 is given with its conserved first and last residue. The D gene is left open where the match is weak. Rows give clone size only sometimes, using once, few, many, or a class for an expanded clone.

J	D	size	V	CDR3	DNA
TRBJ1-6	TRBD1	-	TRBV19	CASSSSTGESPLHF	TGTGCCAGTAGTTCTTCGACAGGGGAGTCACCCCTCCACTTT
TRBJ2-3	TRBD2	few	TRBV7-2	CASSRQLAAEDTQYF	TGTGCCAGCAGCCGGCAGCTAGCGGCTGAAGATACGCAGTATTTT
TRBJ2-2	-	-	TRBV5-6	CASGAGVPENTGELFF	TGTGCCAGCGGAGCCGGGGTTCCGGAGAACACCGGGGAGCTGTTTTTT
TRBJ2-7	-	-	TRBV25-1	CASSGASREQYF	TGTGCCAGCAGTGGAGCGTCCCGCGAGCAGTACTTC
TRBJ2-3	TRBD1	-	TRBV7-2	CASSLRTGDADTQYF	TGTGCCAGCAGCTTAAGGACAGGGGACGCAGATACGCAGTATTTT
TRBJ2-1	TRBD1	-	TRBV19	CASSKMDRGNEQFF	TGTGCCAGTAGTAAGATGGACAGGGGTAATGAGCAGTTCTTC
TRBJ2-7	TRBD1	-	TRBV28	CASSETGLGYEQYF	TGTGCCAGCAGTGAGACAGGGCTCGGATACGAGCAGTACTTC
TRBJ1-3	TRBD1	-	TRBV6-1	CASSEAYGTGAGNTIYF	TGTGCCAGCAGTGAAGCCTATGGGACAGGGGCAGGAAACACCATATATTTT
TRBJ1-1	-	-	TRBV12-3/TRBV12-4	CASLEGDTEAFF	TGTGCCAGCCTCGAGGGGGACACTGAAGCTTTCTTT
TRBJ1-4	-	-	TRBV30	CAFARGHGEKLFF	TGTGCCTTCGCCCGAGGGCACGGTGAAAAACTGTTTTTT
TRBJ2-3	TRBD2	-	TRBV6-5	CAEREDPTDTQYF	TGTGCCGAGCGGGAGGATCCCACAGATACGCAGTATTTT
TRBJ2-7	TRBD2	-	TRBV6-2/TRBV6-3	CASSRTSAYEQYF	TGTGCCAGCAGCAGAACTAGCGCATACGAGCAGTACTTC
TRBJ2-2	TRBD2	-	TRBV3-1/TRBV3-2	CASGLLATGELFF	TGTGCCAGCGGACTACTAGCGACCGGGGAGCTGTTTTTT
TRBJ2-1	-	-	TRBV29-1	CSVQLRGQQFF	TGCAGCGTTCAACTCAGGGGACAGCAGTTCTTC
TRBJ1-3	-	-	TRBV29-1	CSVATMSSGNTIYF	TGCAGCGTTGCCACGATGAGCTCTGGAAACACCATATATTTT
TRBJ1-4	-	-	TRBV3-1/TRBV3-2	CASSQARQLNEKLFF	TGTGCCAGCAGCCAAGCTCGACAGCTTAATGAAAAACTGTTTTTT
TRBJ2-7	-	-	TRBV3-1/TRBV3-2	CASSQAPGPPYEQYF	TGTGCCAGCAGCCAAGCCCCGGGTCCCCCTTACGAGCAGTACTTC
TRBJ1-2	-	-	TRBV7-9	CASSFSAAGAVNSYTF	TGTGCCAGCAGCTTTTCCGCCGCAGGGGCGGTGAATAGCTACACCTTC
TRBJ2-4	-	once	TRBV18	CASSPQGTHAVLIQYF	TGTGCCAGCTCACCTCAGGGGACCCACGCGGTATTAATTCAGTACTTC
TRBJ2-5	-	-	TRBV7-3	CASSLNVAGGETQYF	TGTGCCAGCAGCTTAAATGTGGCGGGCGGGGAGACCCAGTACTTC
TRBJ1-2	TRBD1	-	TRBV27	CASSRDRGGLYGYTF	TGTGCCAGCAGTCGGGACAGGGGAGGGCTCTATGGCTACACCTTC
TRBJ2-7	-	-	TRBV11-2	CASSSSAVSSYEQYF	TGTGCCAGCAGCTCCTCAGCGGTGAGCTCCTACGAGCAGTACTTC
TRBJ1-1	-	-	TRBV28	CAITTVMNTEAFF	TGTGCCATCACGACAGTAATGAACACTGAAGCTTTCTTT
TRBJ1-2	TRBD1	-	TRBV6-4	CASRDTGGPNYGYTF	TGTGCCAGCAGAGATACAGGGGGACCTAACTATGGCTACACCTTC
TRBJ1-2	TRBD1	once	TRBV6-5	CASRGQVYGYTF	TGTGCCAGCAGGGGACAGGTTTATGGCTACACCTTC
TRBJ1-5	TRBD1	-	TRBV2	CASSEGGGDQPQHF	TGTGCCAGCAGTGAAGGAGGGGGCGACCAGCCCCAGCATTTT
TRBJ1-3	-	-	TRBV28	CASSTTGKSSGNTIYF	TGTGCCAGCAGTACCACAGGAAAGAGCTCTGGAAACACCATATATTTT
TRBJ1-1	-	-	TRBV28	CASRAEGWAFF	TGTGCCAGCAGAGCCGAGGGCTGGGCTTTCTTT
TRBJ2-3	-	once	TRBV19	CASSTNPGQRTDTQYF	TGTGCCAGTAGTACAAACCCGGGACAACGCACAGATACGCAGTATTTT
TRBJ1-2	-	-	TRBV28	CASSLGKGSYGYTF	TGTGCCAGCAGCCTCGGGAAGGGCTCATATGGCTACACCTTC
TRBJ1-5	-	-	TRBV28	CASSGTHNQPQHF	TGTGCCAGCAGTGGCACCCACAATCAGCCCCAGCATTTT
TRBJ2-7	-	-	TRBV28	CASSATVISYEQYF	TGTGCCAGCAGTGCGACAGTAATTTCCTACGAGCAGTACTTC
TRBJ1-1	TRBD1	-	TRBV29-1	CSVVWGGPQGVRGEAFF	TGCAGCGTTGTTTGGGGTGGACCACAGGGGGTTAGAGGTGAAGCTTTCTTT
TRBJ1-3	-	-	TRBV19	CASSDGRRTGGNTIYF	TGTGCCAGTAGCGACGGACGCCGGACGGGAGGAAACACCATATATTTT
TRBJ1-4	-	-	TRBV19	CATGGQPTNEKLFF	TGTGCCACCGGAGGACAGCCAACTAATGAAAAACTGTTTTTT
TRBJ1-5	TRBD1	-	TRBV28	CASSPRSGGGQPQHF	TGTGCCAGCAGTCCCAGGTCAGGGGGTGGTCAGCCCCAGCATTTT
TRBJ2-7	TRBD1	once	TRBV5-1	CASSPDGTAYEQYF	TGCGCCAGCAGCCCGGACGGGACAGCCTACGAGCAGTACTTC
TRBJ1-4	TRBD1	-	TRBV5-8	CASSTGQGASDNEKLFF	TGTGCCAGCAGCACCGGACAGGGGGCCTCAGATAATGAAAAACTGTTTTTT
TRBJ2-2	-	-	TRBV7-3	CASSLSAGSTGELFF	TGTGCCAGCAGCTTGTCCGCGGGATCAACCGGGGAGCTGTTTTTT
TRBJ1-3	-	-	TRBV7-9	CASSPMYSLNTIYF	TGTGCCAGCAGCCCGATGTACAGTTTAAACACCATATATTTT
TRBJ2-7	-	-	TRBV11-1	CASSSRLGVYEQYF	TGTGCCAGCAGCTCCAGACTAGGAGTCTACGAGCAGTACTTC
TRBJ1-2	-	-	TRBV6-5	CASSYRAGYGYTF	TGTGCCAGCAGTTACAGGGCGGGCTATGGCTACACCTTC
TRBJ1-1	-	-	TRBV5-1	CASSIHRDTEAFF	TGCGCCAGCAGCATTCACAGGGACACTGAAGCTTTCTTT
TRBJ2-1	TRBD2	-	TRBV25-1	CASSDRASGVNEQFF	TGTGCCAGCAGTGATAGGGCTAGCGGGGTCAATGAGCAGTTCTTC
TRBJ2-7	-	once	TRBV7-6	CASSSWTAGPYEQYF	TGTGCCAGCAGCTCCTGGACGGCGGGTCCCTACGAGCAGTACTTC
TRBJ2-7	TRBD2	-	TRBV15	CATSLQLAGYYEQYF	TGTGCCACCAGCTTGCAACTAGCGGGATACTACGAGCAGTACTTC
TRBJ2-7	-	-	TRBV4-3	CASSQTPAQGREQYF	TGCGCCAGCAGCCAGACCCCCGCACAGGGAAGGGAGCAGTACTTC
TRBJ2-7	-	-	TRBV18	CASSPDSREQYF	TGTGCCAGCTCACCCGATTCGCGCGAGCAGTACTTC
TRBJ1-1	-	-	TRBV19	CASSIQGSNTEAFF	TGTGCCAGTAGTATCCAGGGGTCGAACACTGAAGCTTTCTTT
TRBJ1-2	-	few	TRBV5-1	CASSLDPIDRQNYGYTF	TGCGCCAGCAGCTTAGACCCCATTGACAGGCAAAACTATGGCTACACCTTC
TRBJ2-7	-	-	TRBV7-9	CASSLREGQYF	TGTGCCAGCAGCCTTCGAGAGGGGCAGTACTTC
TRBJ2-1	TRBD2	-	TRBV11-3	CASSSVGGNFNEQFF	TGTGCCAGCAGTTCGGTGGGAGGGAATTTCAATGAGCAGTTCTTC
TRBJ2-7	-	-	TRBV7-2	CASIPGTPSYEQYF	TGTGCCAGCATCCCCGGGACACCGTCCTACGAGCAGTACTTC
TRBJ2-7	TRBD2	-	TRBV7-2	CASSFSLAGGEQYF	TGTGCCAGCAGCTTTTCGCTAGCGGGGGGTGAGCAGTACTTC
TRBJ1-4	TRBD1	-	TRBV19	CASRPPGTVAAKLFF	TGTGCCAGTAGACCCCCCGGGACAGTTGCCGCAAAACTGTTTTTT